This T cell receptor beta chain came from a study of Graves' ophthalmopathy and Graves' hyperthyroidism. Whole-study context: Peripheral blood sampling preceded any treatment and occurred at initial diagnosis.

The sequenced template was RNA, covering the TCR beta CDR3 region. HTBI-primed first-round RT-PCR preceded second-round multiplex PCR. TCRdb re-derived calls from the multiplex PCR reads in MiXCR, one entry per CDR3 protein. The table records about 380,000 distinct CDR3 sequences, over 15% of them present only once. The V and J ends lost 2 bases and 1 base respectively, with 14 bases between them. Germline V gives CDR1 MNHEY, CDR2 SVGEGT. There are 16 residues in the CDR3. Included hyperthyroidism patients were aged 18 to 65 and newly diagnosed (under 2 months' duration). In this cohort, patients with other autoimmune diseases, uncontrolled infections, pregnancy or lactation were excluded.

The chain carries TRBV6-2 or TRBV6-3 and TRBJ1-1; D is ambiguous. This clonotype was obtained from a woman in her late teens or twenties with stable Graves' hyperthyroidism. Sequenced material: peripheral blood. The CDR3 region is CASSYGRHRRNTEAFF. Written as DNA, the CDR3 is TGTGCCAGCAGTTACGGCAGACACCGGCGGAACACTGAAGCTTTCTTT.